This TCR beta chain was obtained from a study of shared clonotypes between healthy human individuals. The protocol was immunoSEQ multiplex PCR, while the TCRdb copy is restricted to in-frame clones and leaves out a portion. Of 600,000 to 750,000 clones in the sample, around 70% were seen once. The CDR3 length is 16 residues. The V gene lost 0 bases and the J gene lost 3 bases, with 13 bases spanning the gap. In germline, CDR1 is SGHRS, CDR2 YFSETQ. J is TRBJ2-1 and V is TRBV5-1; D possibly corresponds to TRBD2 (5 bases). This clonotype was sampled from a woman aged 25 to 45 in good health. Sequencing input: memory CD4+ T cells sorted from blood. Described subset: CD45RA-negative fraction. CDR3 loop: CASSLEVGVDYNEQFF. Written as DNA, the CDR3 is TGCGCCAGCAGCTTGGAGGTGGGAGTCGACTACAATGAGCAGTTCTTC.